Below are 32 T cell receptor beta chains sequenced from a single sample in a study of T cell responses to AZD1222 COVID-19 vaccine. Repertoires were generated with immunoSEQ multiplex PCR, while TCRdb's copy carries only in-frame clones and drops some. The profile shows some 140,000 clones, roughly nine tenths of them singletons. Specimen: peripheral blood, collected on day 0 of MenACWY control vaccination. Receptors were obtained from an adult in good health.

The chain links TRBV5-6 to TRBJ1-2; possibly TRBD1 for D (5 bases). The CDR3 totals 16 residues. Germline V gene data show CDR1 as SGHDT and CDR2 as YYEEEE. The ends were cut back, 3 bases at V and 4 bases at J, with 19 bases in the middle. CDR3: CASSSGTVPFSYGYTF. In DNA form, the CDR3 reads TGTGCCAGCAGCTCTGGGACTGTGCCATTCTCCTATGGCTACACCTTC.

The rearrangement joins TRBV5-6 to TRBJ1-1, with D maybe TRBD1 (6 bases). V lost 0 bases, J lost 4 bases, and 10 bases lay in between. The germline V gene has CDR1 SGHDT and CDR2 YYEEEE. The CDR3 loop spans 14 amino acids. The DNA for the CDR3 is TGTGCCAGCAGCTTGGCAGGGGTGGGCACTGAAGCTTTCTTT. Protein: CASSLAGVGTEAFF. Looking up the rest from reference TRBV5-6 and TRBJ1-1 gives the full variable domain: DAGVTQSPTHLIKTRGQQVTLRCSPKSGHDTVSWYQQALGQGPQFIFQYYEEEERQRGNFPDRFSGHQFPNYSSELNVNALLLGDSALYLCASSLAGVGTEAFFGQGTRLTVV.

The gene calls are TRBV6-2 or TRBV6-3 and TRBJ1-5; 7 positions agree with TRBD1. V was pared by 0 bases and J by 5 bases, with 7 bases of the junction left unmatched. Germline assignment: CDR1 MNHEY and CDR2 SVGEGT. The CDR3 contains 16 residues. This CDR3 reads CASSYSFARGDQPQHF. CDR3 nucleotide sequence: TGTGCCAGCAGTTACTCGTTCGCCAGGGGGGATCAGCCCCAGCATTTT.

The rearrangement uses TRBV7-9 and TRBJ2-6, with TRBD1 identical over 9 bases. Trimming at V came to 5 bases and at J to 3 bases, leaving 11 bases not matched to a gene. The length of the CDR3 is 18 residues. CDR1 and CDR2 from the germline V gene are SEHNR and FQNEAQ (reference sequence). CDR3 in amino acids: CASSRTTGGAFGANVLTF. The CDR3 DNA sequence: TGTGCCAGCAGCCGCACAACAGGGGGCGCGTTTGGGGCCAACGTCCTGACTTTC.

The V and J genes are TRBV27 and TRBJ1-1; tentative D call: TRBD1 (6 bases). The germline CDR1 and CDR2 sequences are MNHEY and SMNVEV (reference sequence). The CDR3 has 13 amino acids. The V and J ends lost 0 bases and 7 bases respectively, with 9 bases between them. CDR3 coding DNA: TGTGCCAGCAGTTTATCGCAGGGGCGTGAAGCTTTCTTT. It specifies CASSLSQGREAFF.

The gene calls are TRBV11-2 and TRBJ1-2; TRBD1 might be the D (5 bases). The CDR3 totals 14 residues. CDR1 SGHAT and CDR2 FQNNGV come from the germline V gene. Trimming removed 4 bases from V and 4 bases from J, with 13 bases in between. The CDR3 bases are TGTGCCAGCAGCTCCCCGGGGGTTTCCTATGGCTACACCTTC. Translation gives CASSSPGVSYGYTF.

This clone was detected once. This chain connects TRBV4-2 to TRBJ2-5; no clear D gene. From germline, CDR1 is LGHNA and CDR2 YNFKEQ. This CDR3 region has 15 residues. V lost 5 bases and J 3 bases, leaving 16 bases between the germline ends. The DNA for the CDR3 is TGTGCCAGCAGCGAATCCCTCGGCGGAAAAGAGACCCAGTACTTC. This gives the protein CASSESLGGKETQYF.

The V gene is TRBV6-5, the J gene TRBJ2-7; TRBD1 might be the D (5 bases). The CDR3 runs to 14 residues. Germline loops: CDR1 MNHEY, CDR2 SVGAGI. Trimming took 5 bases from V and 0 from J, leaving 11 bases between them. The CDR3 region has the DNA TGTGCCAGCAGTACCGGACACCGCTCCTACGAGCAGTACGTC. Encoded protein: CASSTGHRSYEQYV.

The rearrangement joins TRBV18 to TRBJ2-5; 10 bases agree with TRBD2. The CDR3 is 14 residues long. Germline trimming cut 6 bases from V and 2 bases from J; bases unmatched to any gene: 3. CDR1 and CDR2 (germline): KGHSH, LQKENI. CDR3 in amino acids: CASSTSGAQETQYF. CDR3 nucleotides: TGTGCCAGCTCTACTAGCGGGGCACAAGAGACCCAGTACTTC.

This clone has a single count. This chain connects TRBV5-4 to TRBJ2-7, with unresolved D. The length of the CDR3 is 14 residues. The ends were cut back, 0 bases at V and 2 bases at J, with 9 bases in the middle. Germline V gene sequence: CDR1 SGHNT, CDR2 YYREEE (reference sequence). The CDR3 bases are TGTGCCAGCAGCTTGGACCCGAGCCCCTACGAGCAGTACTTC. Protein sequence: CASSLDPSPYEQYF.

Concerning this clone: Other nucleotide sequences from this sample produce the same CDR3. CDR3 coding DNA: TGTGCCAGCAGCCAAGTGGGAAACACTGAAGCTTTCTTT. It codes for CASSQVGNTEAFF. The rearrangement joins TRBV3-1 (or the pseudogene TRBV3-2) to TRBJ1-1; D not resolved. Germline V gene data show CDR1 as LGHDT and CDR2 as YNNKEL (reference sequence). The V end lost 1 base, the J end lost 2 bases, and 5 bases lay between the germline ends. The length of the CDR3 is 13 residues.

This clone was detected a few times. The chain employs TRBV6-5 and TRBJ2-7; no reliable D call. Germline V gene data show CDR1 as MNHEY and CDR2 as SVGAGI. The CDR3 runs 15 residues. V gave up 2 bases and J gave up 3 bases, with 14 bases separating them. The CDR3 is CASSYDILESYEQYF. CDR3 in DNA: TGTGCCAGCAGTTACGACATCCTCGAGAGCTACGAGCAGTACTTC.

V is TRBV11-2 and J is TRBJ2-7; D is perhaps TRBD2 (6 bases). V was shortened by 0 bases and J by 2 bases, with 14 bases between the two germline ends. Germline V CDR1 and CDR2: SGHAT, FQNNGV. The CDR3 covers 16 residues. The CDR3 loop reads CASSLDTRDPPYEQYF. CDR3 in DNA: TGTGCCAGCAGCTTAGATACGCGGGACCCGCCCTACGAGCAGTACTTC.

This rearrangement joins TRBV27 to TRBJ1-5, with TRBD1 matching 9 bases. With V trimmed by 4 bases and J by 2 bases, 6 bases remained unmatched. The CDR3 totals 16 residues. Germline CDR1 reads MNHEY; CDR2 reads SMNVEV (reference sequence). The CDR3 sequence is CASSSNRGRGNQPQHF. Here the CDR3 DNA reads TGTGCCAGCAGTTCAAACAGGGGGCGCGGCAATCAGCCCCAGCATTTT.

J is TRBJ1-4 and V is TRBV28; D gene ambiguous. The V and J ends lost 3 bases and 2 bases respectively, with 7 bases between them. CDR1 and CDR2 (germline): MDHEN, SYDVKM. The CDR3 length is 14 residues. The CDR3 reads CASSFTGTNEKLFF. CDR3 sequence (DNA): TGTGCCAGCAGTTTTACCGGGACTAATGAAAAACTGTTTTTT.

This clone was seen a few times. The chain uses TRBV2 and TRBJ2-2; tentative D call: TRBD2 (5 bases). The germline V and J ends were trimmed by 5 bases and 4 bases, with 11 bases remaining between them. Per germline, CDR1 SNHLY and CDR2 FYNNEI. The CDR3 consists of 14 residues. DNA for the CDR3: TGTGCCAGCAGTATGGGAGAGGTCACCGGGGAGCTGTTTTTT. Protein product: CASSMGEVTGELFF. The full variable domain, its missing parts supplied by reference TRBV2 and TRBJ2-2, is EPEVTQTPSHQVTQMGQEVILRCVPISNHLYFYWYRQILGQKVEFLVSFYNNEISEKSEIFDDQFSVERPDGSNFTLKIRSTKLEDSAMYFCASSMGEVTGELFFGEGSRLTVL.

The chain employs TRBV6-6 and TRBJ2-2; the match to TRBD2 covers 15 bases. Per the germline V gene, CDR1 is MNHNY and CDR2 is SVGAGI (reference sequence). J lost 6 bases, V lost 6 bases, and 17 bases had no gene match. The CDR3 contains 20 residues. As DNA, the CDR3 is TGTGCCAGCAGCCCAGCCGGGACTAGCGGGAGGACTCCACGGTCCGGGGAGCTGTTTTTT. Its translation is CASSPAGTSGRTPRSGELFF.

This chain connects TRBV28 to TRBJ1-3; D is unresolved. V shed 4 bases and J shed 7 bases, with 8 bases lying between them. The CDR3 spans 12 residues. The germline gives CDR1 MDHEN, CDR2 SYDVKM. The CDR3 DNA reads as TGTGCCAGCAGTTATAATATCAACACCATATATTTT. Amino acids: CASSYNINTIYF.

V usage is TRBV6-5 and J usage is TRBJ1-2; D remains unclear. The CDR3 is made up of 14 amino acids. Per germline, CDR1 MNHEY and CDR2 SVGAGI. Trimming took 0 bases from V and 4 from J, leaving 9 bases between them. CDR3 in DNA: TGTGCCAGCAGTTACTCGACCAGGAGCTATGGCTACACCTTC. Amino acid sequence: CASSYSTRSYGYTF.

The chain carries TRBV5-1 and TRBJ2-1, with 15 bases fitting TRBD2. CDR3 length: 16 residues. Per the germline V gene, CDR1 is SGHRS and CDR2 is YFSETQ. V gave up 0 bases and J gave up 11 bases; unmatched junction bases: 6. CDR3 in amino acids: CASSLAAGLAGGQQFF. CDR3 sequence (DNA): TGCGCCAGCAGCTTGGCTGCCGGACTAGCGGGGGGGCAGCAGTTCTTC.

CDR3: CASSSRQNGYTF. The CDR3 DNA reads as TGTGCCAGCAGTTCGAGACAGAATGGCTACACCTTC. The J gene is TRBJ1-2, the V gene TRBV12-3 or TRBV12-4; D perhaps matches TRBD1 (5 bases). Trimming shortened V by 4 bases and J by 6 bases, and 9 bases separated the two germline ends. The CDR3 has 12 residues.

This clone appeared a single time. The chain is built from TRBV27 and TRBJ1-2; D might be TRBD1 (6 bases). The CDR3 is 15 amino acids. Per the germline V gene, CDR1 is MNHEY and CDR2 is SMNVEV (reference sequence). V gave up 9 bases and J gave up 8 bases, with 25 bases separating them. The CDR3 bases are TGTGCCAGTTCCTCAGCAGGGGACCCTCCGAGAGGCTACACCTTC. Translated, it gives CASSSAGDPPRGYTF.

The J gene is TRBJ2-7, the V gene TRBV30, with no clear D. Germline lookup yields CDR1 GTSNPN and CDR2 SVGIG (reference sequence). The length of the CDR3 is 11 residues. The V gene lost 0 bases and the J gene lost 0 bases, with 0 bases spanning the gap. The CDR3 region is CAWSVSYEQYF. DNA of the CDR3: TGTGCCTGGAGTGTCTCCTACGAGCAGTACTTC.

This sequence joins TRBV6-5 and TRBJ2-3; tentatively, D is TRBD1 (5 bases). The CDR3 length is 14 residues. Deletions cut 6 bases from V and 4 bases from J, with 14 bases between. The germline V gene has CDR1 MNHEY and CDR2 SVGAGI. The CDR3 coding sequence is TGTGCCAGCAGCCCAGGGATGGGCCCAGATACGCAGTATTTT. Amino acids: CASSPGMGPDTQYF.

The genes are TRBV29-1 and TRBJ1-2; D ambiguous. Germline-derived CDR1 and CDR2 are SQVTM and ANQGSEA. This CDR3 has 12 residues. Trimming took off 7 bases at V and 6 bases at J, with 15 bases between the two ends. This chain's CDR3 is CSADAVADGYTF. Here the CDR3 DNA reads TGCAGCGCCGACGCAGTGGCGGATGGCTACACCTTC.

The chain links TRBV28 to TRBJ1-5; TRBD1 agrees at 8 bases. V lost 4 bases and J lost 2; bases outside the gene matches: 4. CDR3 length: 15 amino acids. Germline CDR1 is MDHEN and CDR2 is SYDVKM. CDR3 nucleotides: TGTGCCAGCAGTTCGCAGGGGGCCGGCAATCAGCCCCAGCATTTT. It yields the protein CASSSQGAGNQPQHF.

The rearrangement links TRBV7-2 to TRBJ2-2; D remains ambiguous. The CDR3 is made up of 13 amino acids. The germline V gene has CDR1 SGHTA and CDR2 FQGNSA. The V end lost 1 base, the J end lost 6 bases, and 6 bases lay between the germline ends. The DNA for the CDR3 is TGTGCCAGCAGCTTAGTCGAGCCCGGGGAGCTGTTTTTT. Its translation is CASSLVEPGELFF.

The CDR3 DNA reads TGTGCCAGCAGCTCCCCGGGACAGGGTTCTGGAAACACCATATATTTT. It yields the protein CASSSPGQGSGNTIYF. The gene calls are TRBV14 and TRBJ1-3, with TRBD1 matching 9 bases. Germline values: CDR1 SGHDN, CDR2 FVKESK. V shed 5 bases and J 1 base; nucleotides not matched to a gene: 6. The CDR3 loop spans 16 amino acids.

V and J are TRBV19 and TRBJ2-7; 10 nucleotides agree with TRBD2. The germline CDR1 and CDR2 sequences are LNHDA and SQIVND (reference sequence). This CDR3 has 16 amino acids. V lost 4 bases, J lost 2 bases, and 8 bases stayed unmatched. The DNA of the CDR3 is TGTGCCAGTAGTACCTTAGCGGGAGGAGGTCCCTACGAGCAGTACTTC. It is translated as CASSTLAGGGPYEQYF.

The rearrangement uses TRBV19 and TRBJ1-2; unclear D gene. The CDR3 has 15 residues. Looked up from germline, CDR1 is LNHDA and CDR2 is SQIVND (reference sequence). Trimming took 7 bases from V and 8 from J, leaving 23 bases between them. The chain's CDR3 is CASKNTRSTPGGYTF. DNA of the CDR3: TGTGCCAGTAAGAATACCCGCAGCACGCCGGGAGGCTACACCTTC.

CDR3 coding DNA: TGTGCCAGCTCACGGCTGGACTACGAGCAGTACTTC. This codes for CASSRLDYEQYF. The chain carries TRBV18 and TRBJ2-7; D not resolved. Trimming removed 4 bases at V and 3 bases at J, with 7 bases between. This CDR3 spans 12 amino acids. Germline V gives CDR1 KGHSH, CDR2 LQKENI.

J is TRBJ1-1 and V is TRBV2, with TRBD1 as a possible D gene (6 bases). The CDR3 runs 13 residues. The V and J ends lost 7 bases and 0 bases respectively, with 9 bases between them. Looked up from germline, CDR1 is SNHLY and CDR2 is FYNNEI. CDR3 nucleotides: TGTGCCAGCACAGGGGCGTTGAACACTGAAGCTTTCTTT. It specifies CASTGALNTEAFF.